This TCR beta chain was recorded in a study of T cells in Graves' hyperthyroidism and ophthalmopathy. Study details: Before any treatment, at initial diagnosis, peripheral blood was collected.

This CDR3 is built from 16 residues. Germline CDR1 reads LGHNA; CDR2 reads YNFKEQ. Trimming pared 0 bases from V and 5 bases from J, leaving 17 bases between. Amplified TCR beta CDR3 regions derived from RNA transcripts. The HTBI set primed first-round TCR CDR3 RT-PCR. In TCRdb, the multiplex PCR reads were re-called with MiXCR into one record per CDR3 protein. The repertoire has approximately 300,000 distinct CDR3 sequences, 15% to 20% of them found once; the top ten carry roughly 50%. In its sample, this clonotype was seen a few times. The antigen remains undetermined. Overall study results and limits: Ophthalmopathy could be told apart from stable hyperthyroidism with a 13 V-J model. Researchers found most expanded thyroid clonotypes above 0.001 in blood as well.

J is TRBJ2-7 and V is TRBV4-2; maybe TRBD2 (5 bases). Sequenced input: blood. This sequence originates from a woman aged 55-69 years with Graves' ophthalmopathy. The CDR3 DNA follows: TGTGCCAGCAGCCAAGATTCAGAACTAGAGAGAGACGAGCAGTACTTC. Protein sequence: CASSQDSELERDEQYF.